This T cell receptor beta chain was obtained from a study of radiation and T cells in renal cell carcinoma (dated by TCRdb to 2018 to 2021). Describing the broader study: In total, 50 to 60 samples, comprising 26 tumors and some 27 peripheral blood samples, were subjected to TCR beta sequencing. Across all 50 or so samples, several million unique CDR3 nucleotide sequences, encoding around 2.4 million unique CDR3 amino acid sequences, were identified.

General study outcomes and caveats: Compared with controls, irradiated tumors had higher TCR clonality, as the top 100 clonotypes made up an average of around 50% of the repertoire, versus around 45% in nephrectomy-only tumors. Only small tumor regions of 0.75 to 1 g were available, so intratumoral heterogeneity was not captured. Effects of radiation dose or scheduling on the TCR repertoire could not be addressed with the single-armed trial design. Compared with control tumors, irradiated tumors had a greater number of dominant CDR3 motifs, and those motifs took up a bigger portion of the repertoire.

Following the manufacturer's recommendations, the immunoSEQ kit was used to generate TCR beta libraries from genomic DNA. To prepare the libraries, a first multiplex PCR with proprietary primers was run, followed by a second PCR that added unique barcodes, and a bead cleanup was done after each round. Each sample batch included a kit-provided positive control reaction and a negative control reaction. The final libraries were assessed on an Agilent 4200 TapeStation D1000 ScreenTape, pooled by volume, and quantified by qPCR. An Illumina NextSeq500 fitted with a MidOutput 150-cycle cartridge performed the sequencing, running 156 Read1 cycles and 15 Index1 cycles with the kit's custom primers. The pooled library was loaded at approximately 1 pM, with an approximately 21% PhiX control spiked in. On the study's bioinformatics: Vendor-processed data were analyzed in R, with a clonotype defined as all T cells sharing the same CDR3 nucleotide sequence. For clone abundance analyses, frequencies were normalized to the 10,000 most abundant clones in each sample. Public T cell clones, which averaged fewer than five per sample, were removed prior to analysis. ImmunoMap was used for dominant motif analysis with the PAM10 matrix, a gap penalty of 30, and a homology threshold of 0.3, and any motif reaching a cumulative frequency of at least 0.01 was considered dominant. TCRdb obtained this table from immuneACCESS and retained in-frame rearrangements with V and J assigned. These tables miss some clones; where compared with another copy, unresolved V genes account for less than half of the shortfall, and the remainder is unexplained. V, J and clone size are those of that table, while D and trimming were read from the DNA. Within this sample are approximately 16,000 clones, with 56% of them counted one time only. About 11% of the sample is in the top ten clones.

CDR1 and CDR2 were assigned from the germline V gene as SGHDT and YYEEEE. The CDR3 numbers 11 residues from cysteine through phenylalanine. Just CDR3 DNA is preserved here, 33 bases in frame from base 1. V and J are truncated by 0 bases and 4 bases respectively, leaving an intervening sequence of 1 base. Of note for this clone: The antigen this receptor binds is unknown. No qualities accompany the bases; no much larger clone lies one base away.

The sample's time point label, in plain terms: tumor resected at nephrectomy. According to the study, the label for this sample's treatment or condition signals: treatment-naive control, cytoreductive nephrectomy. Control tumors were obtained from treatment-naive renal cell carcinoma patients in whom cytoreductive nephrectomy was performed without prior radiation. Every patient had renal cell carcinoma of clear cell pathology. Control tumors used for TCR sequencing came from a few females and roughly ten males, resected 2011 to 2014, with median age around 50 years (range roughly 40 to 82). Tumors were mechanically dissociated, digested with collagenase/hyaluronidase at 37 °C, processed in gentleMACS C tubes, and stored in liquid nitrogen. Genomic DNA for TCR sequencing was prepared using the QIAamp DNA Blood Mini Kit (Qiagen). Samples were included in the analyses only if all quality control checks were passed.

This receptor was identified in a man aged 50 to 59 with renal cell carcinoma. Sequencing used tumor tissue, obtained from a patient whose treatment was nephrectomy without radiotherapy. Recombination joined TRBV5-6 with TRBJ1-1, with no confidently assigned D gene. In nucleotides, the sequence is TGTGCCAGCAGCTTGGGCACTGAAGCTTTCTTT. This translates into CASSLGTEAFF.